These 11 T cell receptor beta chains share one sample of origin, sequenced in a study of T-cell memory formation after mild COVID-19. TCRdb processed the 5' RACE reads anew with MiXCR; each CDR3 protein has one entry. The data hold approximately 260,000 distinct CDR3 sequences, with about a sixth observed a single time. Material for sequencing was PBMCs or a T cell subset sorted from them (not recorded which). The receptors here all came from a man between 18 and 29 years old who had mild COVID-19 (a few samples of this study predate the infection). Cell type and time point are not known.

In this sample, this clonotype turned up many times. The chain joins TRBV12-5 to TRBJ1-1, with D unresolved. Trimming removed 5 bases from V and 2 bases from J, with 0 bases in between. The CDR3 is 10 residues long. Germline CDR1 reads LGHNT; CDR2 reads FRNRAP. The chain's CDR3 is CASGNTEAFF. CDR3 nucleotide sequence: TGTGCTAGTGGTAACACTGAAGCTTTCTTT.

The chain links TRBV19 to TRBJ1-1; D may be TRBD1 (5 bases). The CDR3 is 15 residues long. Trimming pared 4 bases from V and 4 bases from J, leaving 16 bases between. Germline V gene sequence: CDR1 LNHDA, CDR2 SQIVND (reference sequence). The CDR3 loop is CASSTLLTASTEAFF. For the CDR3, the DNA is TGTGCCAGTAGTACCCTATTGACAGCGAGCACTGAAGCTTTCTTT.

This clonotype was counted between two and nine times. This sequence joins TRBV7-3 and TRBJ2-1; 9 nucleotides align to TRBD1. V dropped 5 bases and J dropped 4; count of bases not matched to a gene: 6. The CDR3 consists of 15 residues. Germline-derived CDR1 and CDR2 are SGHTA and FQGTGA. The CDR3 region has the DNA TGTGCCAGCAGCCAGACAGGGGGGTTTTACAATGAGCAGTTCTTC. It codes for CASSQTGGFYNEQFF.

As to this clonotype: At one end the junction does not follow the germline gene, possibly because of a read error. The chain recombines TRBV4-3 with TRBJ1-4; D perhaps matches TRBD1 (6 bases). Germline assignment: CDR1 LGHNA and CDR2 YSLEER. The CDR3 has 16 residues. CDR3 DNA sequence: TGCGCCAACAGCCCCGAAGCCCAGGGGTTTAACGAAAAACTGTTTTTT. Amino acids: CANSPEAQGFNEKLFF.

The V call is TRBV6-1, the J call TRBJ2-7; 7 nucleotides align to TRBD1. Germline CDR1 reads MNHNS; CDR2 reads SASEGT. V trimming: 0 bases; J trimming: 6 bases; junction bases outside the gene matches: 5. The CDR3 runs to 14 residues. The CDR3 protein is CASSEARGGGEQYF. For the CDR3, the DNA is TGTGCCAGCAGTGAAGCGCGAGGGGGCGGCGAGCAGTACTTC.

The chain employs TRBV7-2 and TRBJ2-3; D is unclear. Germline values: CDR1 SGHTA, CDR2 FQGNSA. The CDR3 is 15 amino acids. V was clipped by 2 bases and J by 4 bases, with 13 bases between them. CDR3 DNA sequence: TGTGCCAGCAGCTTACAACTGGGGTTGGCAGATACGCAGTATTTT. This sequence encodes CASSLQLGLADTQYF.

The chain carries TRBV7-2 and TRBJ2-5; TRBD1 might be the D (5 bases). Germline CDR1 and CDR2: SGHTA and FQGNSA. Trimming removed 4 bases at V and 4 bases at J, with 13 bases between. The CDR3 has 14 amino acids. The CDR3 region is CASSSTWGLETQYF. The CDR3 nucleotides are TGTGCCAGCAGCTCAACATGGGGCCTAGAGACCCAGTACTTC.

The sample holds a few counts of this clonotype. The rearrangement uses TRBV5-1 and TRBJ2-7; tentatively, D is TRBD1 (5 bases). The CDR3 is 13 amino acids. V shed 5 bases and J shed 5 bases, with 14 bases lying between them. Germline CDR1 SGHRS, CDR2 YFSETQ. For the CDR3, the DNA is TGCGCCAGCAGTTCTTCTCCAGGGAACGAGCAGTACGTC. Its translation: CASSSSPGNEQYV.

This chain links TRBV6-2 or TRBV6-3 with TRBJ1-3; a possible D gene is TRBD1 (6 bases). V was trimmed by 6 bases and J by 2 bases, leaving 11 bases between them. The germline gives CDR1 MNHEY, CDR2 SVGEGT. This CDR3 region has 14 residues. This CDR3 reads CASRKGGTGNTIYF. The CDR3 nucleotides read TGTGCCAGCAGAAAAGGGGGGACTGGAAACACCATATATTTT.

This clonotype was seen a few times. This chain uses TRBV5-1 with TRBJ2-2, with TRBD2 matching over 14 bases. The CDR3 is made up of 17 amino acids. J was trimmed by 3 bases and V by 4 bases; bases with no gene match: 5. Per the germline V gene, CDR1 is SGHRS and CDR2 is YFSETQ. This CDR3 reads CASSRPGLAGDTGELFF. The CDR3 DNA is TGCGCCAGCAGCCGGCCGGGACTAGCGGGAGACACCGGGGAGCTGTTTTTT.

The V and J genes are TRBV20-1 and TRBJ2-7, with unresolved D. The germline V gene has CDR1 DFQATT and CDR2 SNEGSKA (reference sequence). The CDR3 has 11 residues. Trimming removed 3 bases from V and 5 bases from J, with 8 bases in between. The CDR3 DNA reads as TGCAGTGCTAGTTGGAGTCACGAGCAGTACGTC. Translated, it gives CSASWSHEQYV.